The clone carrying this T cell receptor (beta chain) was seen once. Its cognate antigen is unknown. Method: immunoSEQ multiplex PCR; TCRdb's copy keeps in-frame clones and lacks some. The table has tens of thousands of clones, 88% seen once. This entry comes from a study of T cell responses to AZD1222 COVID-19 vaccine. General study points: Sampling captured repertoires only after the peak T cell response. Only a handful of AZD1222 recipients, several in all, had baseline seropositivity. Donors were chiefly white British, with a greater number of females, and clonal diversity was perhaps underestimated. Among spike-specific TCRs, nearly half reportedly target unmutated variant regions.

Losses at the gene ends were 6 bases for V and 4 bases for J; bases not matched to a gene: 5. The CDR3 spans 14 residues. Germline CDR1 SQVTM, CDR2 ANQGSEA. This TCR came from an adult who received the MenACWY meningococcal vaccine as a control. The V and J genes are TRBV29-1 and TRBJ2-2; 10 nucleotides match TRBD1. This specimen was peripheral blood, taken 28 days after the second dose of the MenACWY control vaccine. For the CDR3, the DNA is TGCAGCGTCGCCGGGACAGGGGCCACCGGGGAGCTGTTTTTT. As protein: CSVAGTGATGELFF.